This T cell receptor beta chain was documented in a study of T cells in Graves' hyperthyroidism and ophthalmopathy. Whole-study findings and limits: Classification by a 13 V-J model distinguished ophthalmopathy from stable hyperthyroidism. Model-based prediction identified ophthalmopathy a median roughly six months prior to its onset.

About this clonotype: The antigen is unknown.

Investigators excluded patients with uncontrolled infection, other autoimmune disease, pregnancy or lactation. Template material for amplifying TCR beta CDR3 regions consisted of RNA transcripts. In the first-round RT-PCR of the TCR CDR3, the HTBI primer set was used. TCRdb redid the calling of the multiplex PCR reads with MiXCR, one entry per CDR3 protein. The table lists hundreds of thousands of distinct CDR3 sequences, roughly 14% of them singletons. The germline V and J ends were trimmed by 4 bases and 8 bases, with 20 bases remaining between them. In germline, CDR1 is LGHDT, CDR2 YNNKEL (reference sequence). This CDR3 is 15 amino acids long.

What was sequenced was blood. This clonotype was obtained from a man aged 18 to 30 with Graves' ophthalmopathy. The chain has TRBV3-1 and TRBJ2-5; D tentatively reads TRBD1 or TRBD2 (6 bases each). As DNA, the CDR3 is TGTGCCAGCAGCCCCCGGCGATTTGGGGGGCACACCCAGTACTTC. This codes for CASSPRRFGGHTQYF.